This T cell receptor beta chain was observed in a study of cytomegalovirus exposure and HLA in healthy donors. This clone was observed a few times. As yet, its antigen is unknown. The approximately 130-subject validation cohort, separate from the roughly 670-subject first cohort, included the donors. Profiled with immunoSEQ multiplex PCR; TCRdb holds only in-frame clones, not every one. The table records 260,000 or so clones, 85% to 90% of them present only once. Findings and caveats of the study: While the bulk of TCR sequences proved rare, some public TCRs turned up in many donors. The classifier reportedly diagnosed cytomegalovirus status with high specificity and sensitivity. According to a subsequent analysis, TCR clusters identified in the first cohort showed a tendency to co-occur across the 100 to 150 validation repertoires.

This clonotype was sampled from a woman aged 18-35 years in good health and CMV-seronegative. The sample taken for sequencing was PBMCs.

CDR3 loop: CASSGTSGRLEQYF. The CDR3 region has the DNA TGTGCCAGCAGTGGGACTAGCGGGAGGCTCGAGCAGTACTTC. The chain employs TRBV27 and TRBJ2-7; 15 bases are shared with TRBD2. With V trimmed by 5 bases and J by 6 bases, 2 bases remained unmatched. Germline assignment: CDR1 MNHEY and CDR2 SMNVEV (reference sequence). The CDR3 spans 14 residues.